This TCR beta chain is drawn from a study of blood T cell repertoires in COVID-19 (TCRdb year 2020). Context from the whole study: Collaborator samples came from the United States, Italy and Spain and covered acute and convalescent phases of COVID-19. A de-identified subject ID, COVID-19 status, age in years and sex were almost always included in the sample metadata. HLA class I and class II types, where available, came from metadata supplied by the sample provider rather than from assay-based typing. Subjects who had been exposed to COVID-19, were actively infected with it, or had recovered from it provided the deeply sampled blood TCRbeta repertoires that made up the dataset. Samples were obtained from the ongoing ImmuneRACE study (first 160 participants) and from 1,254 subjects provided by 6 global collaborators. The repertoires were released in a freely available public database intended as a resource for research on the immune response to SARS-CoV-2. The prospective study material was composed of cDNA or gDNA derived from T cells, B-cell-depleted T cells, or PBMCs. Study-wide findings and limitations: How much clinical and demographic metadata was included differed by source and by participant, and the metadata was provided uncurated.

A second Seattle source provided samples from volunteer blood donors who had recovered from COVID-19. Collaborating institutions collected whole blood in K2EDTA tubes following their own protocols. For TCRbeta analysis, collaborators shipped samples in one of three forms: frozen whole blood, isolated PBMCs, or DNA extracted from either of those sample types. In the case of this clone: Its antigen is currently not known. No much larger clone is present one base from it, and per-base qualities are unavailable.

TCRbeta CDR3 regions were amplified from genomic DNA by means of the immunoSEQ Assay, a bias-controlled multiplex PCR. In the original analysis: Nucleated cell counts per sample were estimated from amplification of reference gene primers within the assay. To quantify the absolute abundance of each unique TCRbeta CDR3 rearrangement, sequence reads were collapsed and filtered. For each sample, productive Simpson clonality was calculated as the square root of Simpson's diversity index over productive rearrangements. Drawn from immuneACCESS, this table holds only the in-frame rearrangements with V and J called that TCRdb kept. Clones are partly lost; checked studies trace under half to an unresolved V gene and leave the rest unexplained. V and J calls and clone size are given by that table; D and trimming were obtained from the DNA. Recorded for this sample are over 200,000 clones; roughly 90% of them occurred a single time. The leading ten clones occupy 2% to 2.5% of the sample.

V loses 0 bases of germline sequence and J loses 4 bases, and the interval between the two ends is 12 bases. For CDR1 and CDR2, the germline V gene lists SGHDN and FVKESK. Spanning cysteine to phenylalanine, the CDR3 consists of 15 amino acids. CDR3 DNA only is kept here, 45 bases in frame from base 1. The chain uses TRBV14 and TRBJ2-5, with TRBD1 perhaps the D gene, on 5 matching bases. This receptor was identified in a man aged 25 to 40 who had recovered from COVID-19. Sample: peripheral blood. The DNA sequence reads TGTGCCAGCAGCCAAGATCAGGCCAGGGTAGAGACCCAGTACTTC. This gives the protein CASSQDQARVETQYF.